Shown below are 13 T cell receptor beta chains from a single sample sequenced in a study of blood T cell repertoires in COVID-19. Clones were sequenced by immunoSEQ multiplex PCR, and TCRdb holds only the in-frame ones, with some missing. This table holds roughly 250,000 clones, about 80% found once. The specimen was peripheral blood. All receptors come from an elderly woman with acute or convalescent COVID-19.

This clone has a single count. The gene calls are TRBV28 and TRBJ2-7, with D possibly TRBD1 on 5 matching bases. This CDR3 has 13 residues. Germline V gives CDR1 MDHEN, CDR2 SYDVKM. V gave up 5 bases and J gave up 3 bases, with 11 bases separating them. The CDR3 loop is CASSPNQGYEQYF. The CDR3 region has the DNA TGTGCCAGCAGTCCCAACCAGGGCTACGAGCAGTACTTC.

The CDR3 spells CASSEAGGLSGNTIYF. CDR3 sequence (DNA): TGTGCCAGCAGTGAAGCGGGGGGACTTTCTGGAAACACCATATATTTT. The gene calls are TRBV2 and TRBJ1-3; maybe TRBD1 (5 bases). This CDR3 region has 16 residues. The V gene lost 0 bases and the J gene lost 1 base, with 10 bases spanning the gap. Germline values: CDR1 SNHLY, CDR2 FYNNEI.

The rearrangement joins TRBV6-5 to TRBJ2-5; tentatively, D is TRBD2 (5 bases). From germline, CDR1 is MNHEY and CDR2 SVGAGI. V was cut by 0 bases and J by 7 bases, with 18 bases left in between. There are 16 residues in the CDR3. The CDR3 spells CASSYSPGGRRGTQYF. CDR3 coding DNA: TGTGCCAGCAGTTACTCCCCGGGCGGGCGCCGTGGGACCCAGTACTTC.

This sequence joins TRBV5-1 and TRBJ2-2; TRBD1 might be the D (5 bases). Germline V gene sequence: CDR1 SGHRS, CDR2 YFSETQ. V was cut by 0 bases and J by 4 bases, with 19 bases left in between. The CDR3 has 18 residues. The CDR3 is CASSLAGRQGAGTGELFF. CDR3 DNA sequence: TGCGCCAGCAGCTTGGCTGGTCGACAAGGGGCTGGCACCGGGGAGCTGTTTTTT.

This chain joins TRBV7-9 and TRBJ2-1; D is unclear. CDR1 and CDR2 from the germline V gene are SEHNR and FQNEAQ (reference sequence). V lost 5 bases and J 8 bases, leaving 7 bases between the germline ends. This CDR3 spans 11 amino acids. The CDR3 reads CASSPLHEQFF. As DNA, the CDR3 is TGTGCCAGCAGCCCCCTCCATGAGCAGTTCTTC.

The chain combines TRBV6-2 or TRBV6-3 with TRBJ1-2, with no clear D. This CDR3 is built from 13 residues. V was cut by 6 bases and J by 6 bases, with 14 bases left in between. The germline CDR1 and CDR2 sequences are MNHEY and SVGEGT. CDR3 sequence reads: CASSSYSRDGYTF. For the CDR3, the DNA is TGTGCCAGCAGCTCCTACAGTCGCGATGGCTACACCTTC.

The rearrangement links TRBV24-1 to TRBJ1-2, with TRBD1 identical over 9 bases. V dropped 8 bases and J dropped 8; count of bases not matched to a gene: 5. The CDR3 spans 12 residues. Looked up from germline, CDR1 is KGHDR and CDR2 is SFDVKD. CDR3 DNA: TGTGCCACCAAGGGACAGGGATCGGGCTACACCTTC. It is translated as CATKGQGSGYTF.

The chain combines TRBV7-2 with TRBJ1-4; no reliable D call. V dropped 2 bases and J dropped 12 bases, with 13 bases sitting between them. Germline-derived CDR1 and CDR2 are SGHTA and FQGNSA. The CDR3 is 13 amino acids. The CDR3 DNA reads as TGTGCCAGCAGCTTAATCACCCGGTCGGAACTGTTTTTT. Translated: CASSLITRSELFF.

This clone was recorded once. The rearrangement joins TRBV10-3 to TRBJ1-6; possibly TRBD1 for D (5 bases). The V end lost 5 bases, the J end lost 8 bases, and 7 bases lay between the germline ends. Germline CDR1 reads ENHRY; CDR2 reads SYGVKD. The CDR3 is 12 amino acids. The CDR3 here is CAISQGDSPLHF. CDR3 bases: TGTGCCATCAGTCAAGGGGATTCACCCCTCCACTTT.

The chain is built from TRBV5-4 and TRBJ2-7; D not resolved. V was shortened by 0 bases and J by 1 base, with 14 bases between the two germline ends. From germline, CDR1 is SGHNT and CDR2 YYREEE (reference sequence). This CDR3 comprises 16 residues. Here the CDR3 reads CASSLAVGVGSYEQYF. The CDR3 region has the DNA TGTGCCAGCAGCTTGGCCGTTGGAGTTGGGTCCTACGAGCAGTACTTC.

V gene TRBV5-5 combines with J gene TRBJ2-7; D might be TRBD1 (5 bases). V dropped 0 bases and J dropped 2 bases, with 9 bases sitting between them. The germline gives CDR1 SGHKS, CDR2 YYEKEE (reference sequence). The CDR3 has 14 amino acids. CDR3 amino acids: CASSLDAGTYEQYF. The CDR3 region has the DNA TGTGCCAGCAGCTTGGATGCAGGGACCTACGAGCAGTACTTC.

The V gene is TRBV7-6, the J gene TRBJ1-1; D gene uncertain. CDR1 and CDR2 from the germline V gene are SGHVS and FNYEAQ. V lost 5 bases and J 3 bases, leaving 16 bases between the germline ends. There are 15 residues in the CDR3. CDR3 in amino acids: CASSPRAFGDTEAFF. DNA of the CDR3: TGTGCCAGCAGCCCCCGGGCCTTCGGGGACACTGAAGCTTTCTTT.

CDR3 DNA sequence: TGTGCCAGCAGCTTCGACAGGGGGTTCGACACTGAAGCTTTCTTT. Amino acids: CASSFDRGFDTEAFF. The chain combines TRBV7-2 with TRBJ1-1; 9 positions match TRBD1. CDR3 size: 15 residues. CDR1 is SGHTA and CDR2 is FQGNSA in the germline V gene. Trimming at V came to 3 bases and at J to 3 bases, leaving 5 bases not matched to a gene.